This TCR beta chain came from a study of long-term antiretroviral therapy in people with HIV. Treated in the United States were all of the participants with HIV. At the survey level, the v3.0 immunoSEQ assay was run. The method was immunoSEQ multiplex PCR; TCRdb's version includes in-frame clones alone and lacks a portion of them. The sample lists tens of thousands of clones; approximately 80% were seen once. The specimen was unsorted PBMCs, collected 0.3 years after starting antiretroviral therapy. This TCR came from a man aged 35 to 55 with HIV.

CDR3 nucleotides: TGTGCCAGCAGCCTACGACAGGGAAGTTCTGAAGCTTTCTTT. Encoded protein: CASSLRQGSSEAFF. The V call is TRBV7-3, the J call TRBJ1-1, with 7 positions matching TRBD1. The J segment lost 6 bases and the V segment lost 5 bases, leaving 9 bases of the junction unmatched. The CDR3 consists of 14 residues. The germline V gene encodes CDR1 SGHTA and CDR2 FQGTGA.